This TCR beta chain was obtained from a study of a mutant IDH1 vaccine in newly diagnosed glioma. Study-wide context: Prior therapy was radiotherapy, temozolomide, or both; most received both. Week 35 brought visit V12, which was followed by visit V13 at week 47.

Time point given: week 35, safety follow-up. The study gave 300 ug of mutant IDH1 20-mer peptide per vaccine dose, with topical imiquimod. The patients were given eight vaccinations, one each in weeks 1, 3, 5, 7, 11, 15, 19 and 23. Some clones are missing from TCRdb's copy, which holds only in-frame ones; the method was immunoSEQ multiplex PCR. The sample holds around 60,000 clones, 80% to 90% seen once. General observations from the study: Apparently unrelated to pseudoprogression were changes in the top peripheral T cell clonotypes.

Germline V gene lookup returns CDR1 GTSNPN and CDR2 SVGIG (reference sequence). Trimming removed 2 bases from V and 5 bases from J, with 10 bases in between. The CDR3 is made up of 12 amino acids. Remarks on this clone: The antigen is not known.

The input for sequencing was PBMCs, taken from a glioma patient whose treatment included an IDH1 peptide vaccine. The chain joins TRBV30 to TRBJ2-7; D is ambiguous. The clonotype comes from a man aged 35-49 years with glioma. DNA for the CDR3: TGTGCCTGGAGTCTCGTTGGCGACGAGCAGTACTTC. This gives the protein CAWSLVGDEQYF. The variable domain in full, with the rest retrieved from reference TRBV30 and TRBJ2-7, is SQTIHQWPATLVQPVGSPLSLECTVEGTSNPNLYWYRQAAGRGLQLLFYSVGIGQISSEVPQNLSASRPQDRQFILSSKKLLLSDSGFYLCAWSLVGDEQYFGPGTRLTVT.